This TCR beta chain was profiled in a study of identical twins. This clonotype was observed many times. V shed 3 bases and J shed 4 bases, with 9 bases lying between them. The CDR3 loop spans 13 amino acids. CDR1 KGHSH and CDR2 LQKENI come from the germline V gene. TCRdb re-called the 5' RACE reads through MiXCR, storing one row per CDR3 protein. The table records 200,000 to 250,000 distinct CDR3 sequences, around 6.8% of them present only once. These same data were also listed under a study on yellow fever vaccine responses in identical twins.

The origin of this receptor is a woman aged 18-29 years in good health. This chain uses TRBV18 with TRBJ1-1; D is unclear. Sequencing was carried out using memory (CD45RO+) T cells sorted from blood. CDR3 DNA: TGTGCCAGCTCACCGGAGGTGAGCACTGAAGCTTTCTTT. It codes for CASSPEVSTEAFF.